These 22 T cell receptor beta chains were all obtained from the same sample, sequenced in a study of blood T cells in healthy people across ages (dated by TCRdb to between 2015 and 2016). Libraries came from 5' RACE. Sequenced using an Illumina HiSeq 2500. The second PCR ran for about 7 to 11 cycles and used a J-beta primer mix along with a sample-barcoded 5' primer. Clones were called with MiXCR by TCRdb after fastp trimmed the public reads at Q25, and only in-frame beta chains were retained. Here each entry gathers all rows of one CDR3 protein and keeps the most common genes and DNA. This sample is represented by about 2 million distinct CDR3 sequences; 49% of them were singletons. Together, the top ten hold around 2.1% of the sample. The sequencing input was blood. Receptors were obtained from a woman between 40 and 50 years old in good health.

The chain recombines TRBV7-9 with TRBJ1-1; D perhaps matches TRBD1 (5 bases). The CDR3 runs to 15 residues. V was shortened by 2 bases and J by 3 bases, with 13 bases between the two germline ends. The V gene's germline CDR1 is SEHNR and CDR2 FQNEAQ (reference sequence). The CDR3 nucleotides read TGTGCCAGCAGCTTATCCGATAAGGGGCACACTGAAGCTTTCTTT. Translating it yields CASSLSDKGHTEAFF. The complete variable domain, with remaining parts taken from reference TRBV7-9 and TRBJ1-1, reads DTGVSQNPRHKITKRGQNVTFRCDPISEHNRLYWYRQTLGQGPEFLTYFQNEAQLEKSRLLSDRFSAERPKGSFSTLEIQRTEQGDSAMYLCASSLSDKGHTEAFFGQGTRLTVV.

The chain uses TRBV18 and TRBJ1-1; D not certain. The CDR3 spans 13 residues. In germline, CDR1 is KGHSH, CDR2 LQKENI. V lost 5 bases to trimming and J lost 0 bases, with 7 bases between them. This CDR3 is CASSDKVNTEAFF. The CDR3, as DNA: TGTGCCAGCTCAGATAAGGTGAACACTGAAGCTTTCTTT.

The genes are TRBV6-1 and TRBJ2-1; possibly TRBD2 for D (6 bases). Between the trimmed V and J ends, which lost 4 bases and 13 bases, there was a span of 11 bases. The germline gives CDR1 MNHNS, CDR2 SASEGT. The CDR3 runs 11 residues. Here the CDR3 DNA reads TGTGCCAGCAGTGGGAGCGGGCATCAGTTCTTC. It translates to CASSGSGHQFF.

As regards this clonotype: Compared with germline, one end of the junction differs, possibly owing to a read error. This rearrangement joins TRBV28 to TRBJ2-3, with 8 bases matching TRBD1. This CDR3 spans 15 amino acids. CDR1 is MDHEN, CDR2 SYDVKM, per germline. CDR3 region: CVSSAPGTGPDTQYF. The CDR3 coding sequence is TGTGTCAGCAGTGCCCCCGGGACAGGACCAGATACGCAGTATTTT.

V and J are TRBV27 and TRBJ1-6; D uncertain. CDR1 is MNHEY, CDR2 SMNVEV, per germline (reference sequence). The CDR3 consists of 13 residues. Deletions cut 7 bases from V and 4 bases from J, with 8 bases between. The DNA of the CDR3 is TGTGCCAGCAAAGGGCAGTATAATTCACCCCTCCACTTT. Its protein is CASKGQYNSPLHF.

The chain recombines TRBV20-1 with TRBJ2-7; 8 bases map to TRBD2. Near its end, the DNA agrees better with TRBJ2-5, so the J call may be wrong. CDR1 is DFQATT, CDR2 SNEGSKA, per germline (reference sequence). The length of the CDR3 is 12 residues. This CDR3 reads CSASGLGETQYF. The DNA for the CDR3 is TGCAGTGCGTCGGGACTAGGAGAGACCCAGTACTTC.

A single count supports this clonotype. The chain is built from TRBV14 and TRBJ2-1; 7 bases agree with TRBD1. The CDR3 spans 15 residues. CDR1 is SGHDN, CDR2 FVKESK, per germline. The V gene end was trimmed by 1 base and the J gene end by 5 bases; junction bases not matched to a gene: 5. In nucleotides, the CDR3 is TGTGCCAGCAGCCAAGGGGACAGATCTCACAATGAGCAGTTCTTC. Protein product: CASSQGDRSHNEQFF.

V and J are TRBV6-5 and TRBJ2-7, with TRBD1 identical over 7 bases. Trimming took 2 bases from V and 7 from J; bases not matched to a gene: 14. Germline values: CDR1 MNHEY, CDR2 SVGAGI. There are 16 residues in the CDR3. Written as DNA, the CDR3 is TGTGCCAGCAGTTACGGCGGACAGGCGGTAAACGGTGAGCAGTACTTC. Translating gives CASSYGGQAVNGEQYF.

There are a few counts of this clonotype. The chain links TRBV6-5 to TRBJ1-2; 7 bases agree with TRBD1. In germline, CDR1 is MNHEY, CDR2 SVGAGI. After removal of 5 bases from V and 4 bases from J, the junction contained 10 bases not matched to a gene. The CDR3 sequence is 15 residues long. CDR3 sequence reads: CASSLPTGAGYGYTF. Written as DNA, the CDR3 is TGTGCCAGCAGTCTTCCTACAGGGGCGGGCTATGGCTACACCTTC.

The chain carries TRBV12-3 or TRBV12-4 and TRBJ2-1; 8 bases map to TRBD2. The trim removed 5 bases at V and 2 bases at J, leaving 5 bases unmatched. This CDR3 spans 15 amino acids. CDR3 sequence: CASSGPGGPYNEQFF. The CDR3 coding sequence is TGTGCCAGCAGTGGTCCGGGGGGGCCCTACAATGAGCAGTTCTTC.

In DNA form, the CDR3 reads TGCAGTGCTAGACCCTCCCTCTCTGGCTCAACAACAGATACGCAGTATTTT. This sequence encodes CSARPSLSGSTTDTQYF. This rearrangement joins TRBV20-1 to TRBJ2-3; D ambiguous. Germline V CDR1 and CDR2: DFQATT, SNEGSKA (reference sequence). The CDR3 extends over 17 amino acids. Trimming removed 2 bases from V and 3 bases from J, with 21 bases in between.

This rearrangement joins TRBV11-2 to TRBJ2-1; D call uncertain. Germline V gives CDR1 SGHAT, CDR2 FQNNGV. The CDR3 is 11 residues long. Trimming pared 0 bases from V and 11 bases from J, leaving 5 bases between. As DNA, the CDR3 is TGTGCCAGCAGCTTAGATTCGCAGCAGTTCTTC. It specifies CASSLDSQQFF.

The chain uses TRBV28 and TRBJ2-3, with D perhaps being TRBD1 or TRBD2 (5 bases each). The CDR3 totals 17 residues. The V gene lost 6 bases and the J gene lost 3 bases, with 22 bases spanning the gap. Germline-derived CDR1 and CDR2 are MDHEN and SYDVKM. CDR3 sequence (DNA): TGTGCCAGCAGGCCTTTGGGGGTTCCAGTACTTACAGATACGCAGTATTTT. This translates into CASRPLGVPVLTDTQYF.

In its sample, this clonotype was seen once. The chain combines TRBV29-1 with TRBJ2-7; 9 bases line up with TRBD1. There are 14 residues in the CDR3. The germline V gene has CDR1 SQVTM and CDR2 ANQGSEA. V shed 7 bases, J shed 4 bases, and the junction held 11 bases outside the gene matches. For the CDR3, the DNA is TGCAGCGCGGCTACCTCTGGACAGGGGTACGAGCAGTACTTC. This translates into CSAATSGQGYEQYF.

This sequence joins TRBV6-6 and TRBJ2-3; 10 bases are shared with TRBD2. The V segment lost 2 bases and the J segment 5 bases; nucleotides outside the gene matches: 4. CDR1 MNHNY and CDR2 SVGAGI come from the germline V gene (reference sequence). The CDR3 length is 15 residues. The CDR3 sequence: CASSYPSGGKDTQYF. CDR3 nucleotide sequence: TGTGCCAGCAGTTACCCTAGCGGGGGCAAAGATACGCAGTATTTT.

The V call is TRBV7-2, the J call TRBJ2-5, with D perhaps matching TRBD2 (6 bases). There are 14 residues in the CDR3. Trimming shortened V by 5 bases and J by 11 bases, and 21 bases separated the two germline ends. Germline CDR1 SGHTA, CDR2 FQGNSA. The CDR3 here is CASSPHPGIREQYF. Here the CDR3 DNA reads TGTGCCAGCAGCCCCCATCCCGGGATTCGGGAGCAGTACTTC. The variable domain in full, with the rest retrieved from reference TRBV7-2 and TRBJ2-5, is GAGVSQSPSNKVTEKGKDVELRCDPISGHTALYWYRQSLGQGLEFLIYFQGNSAPDKSGLPSDRFSAERTGGSVSTLTIQRTQQEDSAVYLCASSPHPGIREQYFGPGTRLLVL.

This clonotype was observed a few times. V gene TRBV12-3 or TRBV12-4 combines with J gene TRBJ2-7, with no clear D. The CDR3 length is 12 residues. Trimming took 6 bases from V and 4 from J, leaving 10 bases between them. The CDR3 spells CASSKAPYEQYF. The CDR3 coding sequence is TGTGCCAGCAGCAAAGCGCCTTACGAGCAGTACTTC.

The gene calls are TRBV5-1 and TRBJ2-1; a weak D match, TRBD2 (5 bases). Germline V gene sequence: CDR1 SGHRS, CDR2 YFSETQ. This CDR3 has 13 amino acids. V lost 4 bases and J 9 bases, leaving 14 bases between the germline ends. CDR3 region: CASSAPWGAEQFF. The CDR3 DNA sequence: TGCGCCAGCAGCGCCCCCTGGGGAGCTGAGCAGTTCTTC. Full variable domain (rest looked up from reference TRBV5-1 and TRBJ2-1): KAGVTQTPRYLIKTRGQQVTLSCSPISGHRSVSWYQQTPGQGLQFLFEYFSETQRNKGNFPGRFSGRQFSNSRSEMNVSTLELGDSALYLCASSAPWGAEQFFGPGTRLTVL.

This clonotype was detected only a few times. The chain is built from TRBV7-2 and TRBJ2-7; the D is unclear. This CDR3 region has 14 residues. V shed 2 bases and J shed 3 bases, with 11 bases lying between them. The germline CDR1 and CDR2 sequences are SGHTA and FQGNSA. CDR3 sequence (DNA): TGTGCCAGCAGCTTATACGGACCGAACTACGAGCAGTACTTC. Its translation: CASSLYGPNYEQYF. Drawing the rest from reference TRBV7-2 and TRBJ2-7, the complete variable domain is GAGVSQSPSNKVTEKGKDVELRCDPISGHTALYWYRQSLGQGLEFLIYFQGNSAPDKSGLPSDRFSAERTGGSVSTLTIQRTQQEDSAVYLCASSLYGPNYEQYFGPGTRLTVT.

This clonotype was picked up a small number of times. V gene TRBV5-1 combines with J gene TRBJ2-7, with TRBD1 matching over 9 bases. The germline gives CDR1 SGHRS, CDR2 YFSETQ. The CDR3 consists of 16 residues. V shed 0 bases, J shed 4 bases, and the junction held 8 bases outside the gene matches. CDR3 in amino acids: CASSLGPGQGFYEQYF. CDR3 bases: TGCGCCAGCAGCTTGGGGCCGGGACAGGGTTTTTACGAGCAGTACTTC.

J is TRBJ2-5 and V is TRBV5-1, with TRBD1 matching over 7 bases. Unmatched junction bases numbered 5, after V lost 5 bases and J lost 1 base. This CDR3 has 14 residues. The V gene's germline CDR1 is SGHRS and CDR2 YFSETQ. The CDR3 loop reads CASRMTGPQETQYF. Here the CDR3 DNA reads TGCGCCAGCAGAATGACAGGGCCCCAAGAGACCCAGTACTTC.

In its sample, this clonotype was seen a few times. The gene calls are TRBV4-2 and TRBJ2-5, with D hard to call. V lost 4 bases and J lost 5, with 20 bases in between. Germline V gene data show CDR1 as LGHNA and CDR2 as YNFKEQ. The CDR3 is made up of 16 amino acids. The CDR3 here is CASSPDFETTRETQYF. In nucleotides, the CDR3 is TGTGCCAGCAGCCCCGACTTCGAGACAACCAGGGAGACCCAGTACTTC.